Listed here are 19 T cell receptor beta chains from one sample, sequenced in a study of identical twins. TCRdb independently ran MiXCR on the 5' RACE reads; one entry per CDR3 protein. The table shows approximately 500,000 distinct CDR3 sequences, with around 24% occurring only once. The same data also contributed to another study, on T cells expressing NK-cell markers.

The specimen sequenced was CD4+ T cells sorted from blood. These receptors all stem from a woman aged 18-29 years in good health.

The rearrangement joins TRBV6-4 to TRBJ1-1; weak D call: TRBD1 (5 bases). Between the trimmed V and J ends, which lost 1 base and 4 bases, there was a span of 13 bases. Germline V gives CDR1 MRHNA, CDR2 SNTAGT. The CDR3 spans 15 residues. The CDR3 region is CASSDLKDGTTEAFF. The CDR3 DNA reads TGTGCCAGCAGTGACTTGAAGGATGGGACCACTGAAGCTTTCTTT.

J is TRBJ2-7 and V is TRBV5-6, with D possibly TRBD1 on 6 matching bases. The CDR3 runs 14 residues. The V gene lost 4 bases and the J gene lost 4 bases, with 15 bases spanning the gap. Germline-derived CDR1 and CDR2 are SGHDT and YYEEEE. The CDR3 reads CASSNTGTRYEQYF. CDR3 nucleotide sequence: TGTGCCAGCAGCAATACCGGGACACGGTACGAGCAGTACTTC.

The V call is TRBV7-2, the J call TRBJ1-5; possibly TRBD1 for D (5 bases). Between the trimmed V and J ends, which lost 5 bases and 6 bases, there was a span of 20 bases. Germline V gives CDR1 SGHTA, CDR2 FQGNSA. The CDR3 extends over 16 amino acids. The CDR3 region has the DNA TGTGCCAGCAGCCCGGCGGGGGGACGCTGGGGTCAGCCCCAGCATTTT. It specifies CASSPAGGRWGQPQHF. Complete variable domain (other parts from reference TRBV7-2 and TRBJ1-5): GAGVSQSPSNKVTEKGKDVELRCDPISGHTALYWYRQSLGQGLEFLIYFQGNSAPDKSGLPSDRFSAERTGGSVSTLTIQRTQQEDSAVYLCASSPAGGRWGQPQHFGDGTRLSIL.

This clonotype was counted a few times. The chain carries TRBV10-3 and TRBJ2-5, with TRBD2 matching over 9 bases. V was pared by 1 base and J by 0 bases, with 6 bases of the junction left unmatched. The CDR3 covers 17 residues. The V gene's germline CDR1 is ENHRY and CDR2 SYGVKD. The CDR3 DNA follows: TGTGCCATCAGTGAGTGGAGTAGCGGGAGACACCAAGAGACCCAGTACTTC. It codes for CAISEWSSGRHQETQYF.

This clonotype was picked up a small number of times. This sequence joins TRBV5-4 and TRBJ1-2; TRBD1 agrees at 9 bases. The length of the CDR3 is 13 residues. V lost 4 bases to trimming and J lost 10 bases; unmatched junction nucleotides: 8. Looked up from germline, CDR1 is SGHNT and CDR2 is YYREEE (reference sequence). In nucleotides, the CDR3 is TGTGCCAGCAGCGCCGGGACAGGGTTAGTCTACACCTTC. Its protein product is CASSAGTGLVYTF.

CDR3 sequence (DNA): TGCGCCAGCAGCTCGGACGGTGCGAGCTACAATGAGCAGTTCTTC. This sequence encodes CASSSDGASYNEQFF. The chain couples TRBV5-1 to TRBJ2-1, with D hard to call. V shed 3 bases and J shed 3 bases, with 13 bases lying between them. CDR1 is SGHRS and CDR2 is YFSETQ in the germline V gene. This CDR3 has 15 residues.

This clonotype has more than one count but fewer than ten. The rearrangement uses TRBV12-3 or TRBV12-4 and TRBJ1-6, with TRBD1 as a possible D gene (5 bases). The CDR3 runs 15 residues. V lost 4 bases to trimming and J lost 6 bases, with 13 bases between them. CDR3 nucleotides: TGTGCCAGCAGTTGGGGACCCACGAGTAATTCACCCCTCCACTTT. This sequence encodes CASSWGPTSNSPLHF.

The chain carries TRBV5-6 and TRBJ2-5, with a possible D match to TRBD2 (6 bases). V gave up 4 bases and J gave up 4 bases, with 14 bases separating them. The CDR3 runs to 14 residues. Germline assignment: CDR1 SGHDT and CDR2 YYEEEE. The CDR3 DNA follows: TGTGCCAGCAGCCCAGGGACTGCACTAGAGACCCAGTACTTC. This codes for CASSPGTALETQYF.

Note on this clonotype: A junction boundary mismatches the germline segment, possibly from a read error. The chain recombines TRBV5-1 with TRBJ2-3; TRBD2 might be the D (6 bases). CDR1 and CDR2 (germline): SGHRS, YFSETQ. This CDR3 region has 14 residues. The CDR3 loop is CASKNLGSTDMQYF. In DNA, the CDR3 is TGCGCCAGCAAGAACCTCGGGAGCACAGATATGCAGTATTTT.

About this clonotype itself: The CDR3 does not close with the conserved phenylalanine or tryptophan, likely indicating a read error. This chain joins TRBV7-3 and TRBJ1-1; D gene ambiguous. The CDR3 contains 13 residues. Trimming pared 2 bases from V and 1 base from J, leaving 5 bases between. From germline, CDR1 is SGHTA and CDR2 FQGTGA. CDR3: CASSLRGNTEAFL. Here the CDR3 DNA reads TGTGCCAGCAGCTTACGAGGGAACACTGAAGCTTTCTTA.

The chain has TRBV20-1 and TRBJ2-1; TRBD1 agrees at 12 bases. CDR1 is DFQATT and CDR2 is SNEGSKA in the germline V gene (reference sequence). This CDR3 comprises 14 residues. V shed 6 bases, J shed 10 bases, and the junction held 10 bases outside the gene matches. In DNA form, the CDR3 reads TGCAGTGCCAAGTGGGACAGGGGGCCATGGGAGCAGTTCTTC. This codes for CSAKWDRGPWEQFF.

This chain links TRBV20-1 with TRBJ2-7; D unclear. The CDR3 has 15 residues. V was pared by 1 base and J by 2 bases, with 15 bases between. From germline, CDR1 is DFQATT and CDR2 SNEGSKA (reference sequence). The CDR3 sequence: CSARGSGRRAYEQYF. The CDR3 region has the DNA TGCAGTGCTAGAGGCTCGGGTCGGCGCGCCTACGAGCAGTACTTC.

This chain connects TRBV15 to TRBJ2-2, with D perhaps TRBD1 (6 bases). Germline loops: CDR1 LNHNV, CDR2 YYDKDF (reference sequence). Trimming stripped 5 bases from V and 6 bases from J, with 16 bases between. This CDR3 contains 15 residues. CDR3 sequence: CATSSQGFLAGELFF. As DNA, the CDR3 is TGTGCCACCAGCTCTCAGGGGTTTCTGGCCGGGGAGCTGTTTTTT.

This clonotype was detected a few times. CDR3 residues: CSARALRVSKNIQYF. CDR3 sequence (DNA): TGCAGTGCTAGAGCCCTAAGGGTATCCAAAAACATTCAGTACTTC. The J gene is TRBJ2-4, the V gene TRBV20-1; D is ambiguous. Germline V gives CDR1 DFQATT, CDR2 SNEGSKA (reference sequence). The CDR3 is made up of 15 amino acids. V lost 1 base and J 2 bases, leaving 12 bases between the germline ends.

This rearrangement joins TRBV18 to TRBJ2-1, with D perhaps matching TRBD1 (5 bases). The CDR3 is 12 residues long. Between the trimmed V and J ends, which lost 3 bases and 7 bases, there was a span of 7 bases. CDR1 and CDR2 from the germline V gene are KGHSH and LQKENI. The CDR3 nucleotides are TGTGCCAGCTCACCGACAGTTAATGAGCAGTTCTTC. It codes for CASSPTVNEQFF. The full variable domain, rest sourced from reference TRBV18 and TRBJ2-1, is NAGVMQNPRHLVRRRGQEARLRCSPMKGHSHVYWYRQLPEEGLKFMVYLQKENIIDESGMPKERFSAEFPKEGPSILRIQQVVRGDSAAYFCASSPTVNEQFFGPGTRLTVL.

In this sample, this clonotype turned up a few times. The gene calls are TRBV7-9 and TRBJ2-1; 10 bases match TRBD1. Trimming removed 4 bases from V and 4 bases from J; junction bases left unmatched: 4. The CDR3 sequence is 15 residues long. CDR1 and CDR2 from the germline V gene are SEHNR and FQNEAQ (reference sequence). CDR3 protein: CASSSGQGPYNEQFF. For the CDR3, the DNA is TGTGCCAGCAGCTCGGGACAGGGGCCGTACAATGAGCAGTTCTTC.

This clonotype showed up just a few times. The rearrangement joins TRBV6-5 to TRBJ2-1; the match to TRBD2 covers 12 bases. V shed 5 bases, J shed 2 bases, and the junction held 10 bases outside the gene matches. Germline V lookup: CDR1 MNHEY, CDR2 SVGAGI. The CDR3 contains 18 residues. The chain's CDR3 is CASSNLAGGPRAYNEQFF. The DNA for the CDR3 is TGTGCCAGCAGTAACCTAGCGGGAGGGCCTAGGGCCTACAATGAGCAGTTCTTC.

As DNA, the CDR3 is TGCAGTGCTCCTCAAGCGGGGAGCACAGATACGCAGTATTTT. It translates to CSAPQAGSTDTQYF. The chain uses TRBV20-1 and TRBJ2-3; 7 positions match TRBD2. Trimming removed 5 bases from V and 0 bases from J; junction bases left unmatched: 5. The CDR3 spans 14 residues. Germline V gives CDR1 DFQATT, CDR2 SNEGSKA (reference sequence).

The chain joins TRBV2 to TRBJ2-7; D is possibly TRBD2 (5 bases). Trimming took off 7 bases at V and 7 bases at J, with 17 bases between the two ends. The CDR3 is made up of 13 amino acids. Germline V gives CDR1 SNHLY, CDR2 FYNNEI. This CDR3 reads CASTILVAGEQYF. As DNA, the CDR3 is TGTGCCAGCACCATACTAGTAGCAGGAGAGCAGTACTTC.